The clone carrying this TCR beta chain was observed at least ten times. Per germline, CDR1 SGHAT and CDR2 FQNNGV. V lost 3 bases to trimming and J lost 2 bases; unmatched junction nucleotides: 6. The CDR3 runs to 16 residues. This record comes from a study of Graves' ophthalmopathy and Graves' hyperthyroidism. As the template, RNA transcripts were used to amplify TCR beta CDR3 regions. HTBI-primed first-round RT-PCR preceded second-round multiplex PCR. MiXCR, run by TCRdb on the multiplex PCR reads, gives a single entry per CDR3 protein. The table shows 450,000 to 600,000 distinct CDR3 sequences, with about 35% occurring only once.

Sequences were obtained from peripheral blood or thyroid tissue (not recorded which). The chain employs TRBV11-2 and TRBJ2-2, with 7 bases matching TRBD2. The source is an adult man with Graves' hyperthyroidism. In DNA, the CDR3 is TGTGCCAGCAGCTTCCGGTCTAGCGGAAACACCGGGGAGCTGTTTTTT. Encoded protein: CASSFRSSGNTGELFF.